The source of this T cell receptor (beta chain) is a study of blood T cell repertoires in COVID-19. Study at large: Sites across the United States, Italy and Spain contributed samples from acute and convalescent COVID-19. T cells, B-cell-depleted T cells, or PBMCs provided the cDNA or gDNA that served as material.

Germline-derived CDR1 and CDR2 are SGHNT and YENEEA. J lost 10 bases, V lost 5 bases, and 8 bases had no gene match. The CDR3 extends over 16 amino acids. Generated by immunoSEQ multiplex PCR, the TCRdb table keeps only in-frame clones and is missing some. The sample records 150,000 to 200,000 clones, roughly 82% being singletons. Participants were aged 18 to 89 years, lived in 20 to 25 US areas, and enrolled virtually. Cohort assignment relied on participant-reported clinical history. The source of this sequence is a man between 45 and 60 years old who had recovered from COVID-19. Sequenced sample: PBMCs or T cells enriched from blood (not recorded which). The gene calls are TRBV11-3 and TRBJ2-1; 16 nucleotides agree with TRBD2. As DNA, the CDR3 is TGTGCCAGCAGCGCGAGAGGGACTAGCGGGAGGGAGGAGCAGTTCTTC. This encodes CASSARGTSGREEQFF.